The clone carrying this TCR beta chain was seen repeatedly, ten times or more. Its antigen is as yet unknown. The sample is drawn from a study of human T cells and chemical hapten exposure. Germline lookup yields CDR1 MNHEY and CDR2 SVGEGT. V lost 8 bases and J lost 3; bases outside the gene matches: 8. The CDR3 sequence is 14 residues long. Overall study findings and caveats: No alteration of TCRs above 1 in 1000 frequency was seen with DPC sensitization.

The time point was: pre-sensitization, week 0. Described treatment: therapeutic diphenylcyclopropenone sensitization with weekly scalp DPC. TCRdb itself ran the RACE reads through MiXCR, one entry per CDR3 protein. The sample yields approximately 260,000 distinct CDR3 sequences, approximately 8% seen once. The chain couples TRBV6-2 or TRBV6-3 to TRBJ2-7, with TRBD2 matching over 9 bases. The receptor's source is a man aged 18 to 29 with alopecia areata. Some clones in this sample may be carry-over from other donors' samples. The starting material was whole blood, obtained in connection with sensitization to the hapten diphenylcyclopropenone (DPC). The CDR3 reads CASGVISGGYEQYV. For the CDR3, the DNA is TGTGCCAGCGGAGTGATTAGCGGGGGCTACGAGCAGTACGTC.